One and the same sample provided the 30 T cell receptor beta chains below, sequenced in a study of T-cell memory formation after mild COVID-19. TCRdb reprocessed the 5' RACE reads with MiXCR, giving one entry per CDR3 protein. The repertoire includes some 320,000 distinct CDR3 sequences, roughly an eighth of them detected once, and under 25% sits in the top ten. The sequenced sample was PBMCs or a T cell subset sorted from them (not recorded which). The source of these receptors is a man between 18 and 29 years old who had mild COVID-19 (a few samples of this study predate the infection). Cell type and time point are not known.

This clonotype was observed at least ten times. V and J are TRBV6-5 and TRBJ2-7; the D gene is possibly TRBD1 (6 bases). The CDR3 is made up of 15 amino acids. Germline CDR1 MNHEY, CDR2 SVGAGI. Trimming pared 6 bases from V and 0 bases from J, leaving 15 bases between. The CDR3 DNA is TGTGCCAGCAGCCGAGGGACACCGGACTCCTACGAGCAGTACTTC. This encodes CASSRGTPDSYEQYF.

In its sample, this clonotype was seen a few times. The V gene is TRBV5-1, the J gene TRBJ2-2, with D possibly TRBD2 on 6 matching bases. V gave up 4 bases and J gave up 5 bases, with 15 bases separating them. This CDR3 region has 15 residues. Per germline, CDR1 SGHRS and CDR2 YFSETQ. The CDR3 spells CASSPRNGRTGELFF. In DNA, the CDR3 is TGCGCCAGCAGCCCCAGAAATGGGAGGACCGGGGAGCTGTTTTTT.

The genes are TRBV11-2 and TRBJ2-3; the match to TRBD2 covers 9 bases. Germline CDR1 is SGHAT and CDR2 is FQNNGV. With V trimmed by 5 bases and J by 1 base, 10 bases remained unmatched. This CDR3 spans 17 amino acids. The CDR3 coding sequence is TGTGCCAGCAGCCTCCCCGGACTAGCGCCGCGCACAGATACGCAGTATTTT. It specifies CASSLPGLAPRTDTQYF.

This clonotype showed up just a few times. The V call is TRBV15, the J call TRBJ2-7, with 11 bases that match TRBD1. Trimming cost V 5 bases and J 3 bases; bases outside gene matches: 3. The CDR3 has 14 residues. Germline V gene lookup returns CDR1 LNHNV and CDR2 YYDKDF (reference sequence). The CDR3 is CATSQDRGRYEQYF. The CDR3 nucleotides read TGTGCCACCAGCCAGGACAGGGGGCGCTACGAGCAGTACTTC.

This clonotype has only a few counts. The chain employs TRBV18 and TRBJ2-1, with D perhaps TRBD1 or TRBD2 (5 bases each). V was shortened by 6 bases and J by 4 bases, with 13 bases between the two germline ends. This CDR3 spans 14 amino acids. Germline V CDR1 and CDR2: KGHSH, LQKENI. CDR3 loop: CASSTRDGYNEQFF. The CDR3 DNA reads as TGTGCCAGCTCGACCCGGGACGGGTACAATGAGCAGTTCTTC.

This clonotype turned up a few times. The J gene is TRBJ1-5, the V gene TRBV4-2; no clear D gene. Trimming removed 0 bases at V and 3 bases at J, with 3 bases between. The CDR3 covers 13 residues. Germline V gene sequence: CDR1 LGHNA, CDR2 YNFKEQ. This chain's CDR3 is CASSQEDNQPQHF. The CDR3, as DNA: TGTGCCAGCAGCCAAGAGGACAATCAGCCCCAGCATTTT.

V and J are TRBV7-2 and TRBJ2-1; 14 bases line up with TRBD2. V lost 5 bases, J lost 7 bases, and 7 bases stayed unmatched. Germline V gene data show CDR1 as SGHTA and CDR2 as FQGNSA. CDR3 size: 16 residues. In DNA form, the CDR3 reads TGTGCCAGCAGCATGGGACTAGCGGGGGAATGGAATGAGCAGTTCTTC. Encoded protein: CASSMGLAGEWNEQFF. The variable domain in full, with the rest retrieved from reference TRBV7-2 and TRBJ2-1, is GAGVSQSPSNKVTEKGKDVELRCDPISGHTALYWYRQSLGQGLEFLIYFQGNSAPDKSGLPSDRFSAERTGGSVSTLTIQRTQQEDSAVYLCASSMGLAGEWNEQFFGPGTRLTVL.

This clonotype has just a few counts. The chain has TRBV6-5 and TRBJ2-3, with 9 bases identical to TRBD2. Germline V gene data show CDR1 as MNHEY and CDR2 as SVGAGI. V was pared by 2 bases and J by 4 bases, with 4 bases of the junction left unmatched. The CDR3 loop spans 15 amino acids. The CDR3 protein is CASSYPAGGPDTQYF. CDR3 in DNA: TGTGCCAGCAGTTACCCCGCGGGAGGGCCAGATACGCAGTATTTT.

The rearrangement links TRBV6-2 or TRBV6-3 to TRBJ1-1; D ambiguous. The germline V gene has CDR1 MNHEY and CDR2 SVGEGT. V was cut by 5 bases and J by 0 bases, with 7 bases left in between. The CDR3 consists of 13 residues. CDR3 bases: TGTGCCAGCAGTGATCTTATGAACACTGAAGCTTTCTTT. It yields the protein CASSDLMNTEAFF.

This clonotype has ten or more counts. The V call is TRBV10-3, the J call TRBJ2-3; possible D gene TRBD2, 5 bases. The length of the CDR3 is 13 residues. V lost 0 bases, J lost 4 bases, and 5 bases lay in between. CDR1 is ENHRY and CDR2 is SYGVKD in the germline V gene. CDR3 DNA sequence: TGTGCCATCAGTGAGTCGGGAGCAGATACGCAGTATTTT. It encodes CAISESGADTQYF.

This clonotype appeared a few times. The gene calls are TRBV6-6 and TRBJ1-1, with D possibly TRBD1 on 6 matching bases. The CDR3 runs 15 residues. In germline, CDR1 is MNHNY, CDR2 SVGAGI (reference sequence). The V gene lost 10 bases and the J gene lost 0 bases, with 18 bases spanning the gap. CDR3 bases: TGTGCCACCGGGAAGGGGGGTCCGTTGAACACTGAAGCTTTCTTT. Residues: CATGKGGPLNTEAFF.

The rearrangement links TRBV24-1 to TRBJ2-3; 8 nucleotides line up with TRBD2. Losses at the gene ends were 3 bases for V and 6 bases for J; bases not matched to a gene: 7. Germline V CDR1 and CDR2: KGHDR, SFDVKD. The CDR3 is 15 residues long. The CDR3 region has the DNA TGTGCCACCAGTGATCCCGGGACTAGGGGGGATACGCAGTATTTT. Its translation: CATSDPGTRGDTQYF.

This clonotype was recorded at least ten times. J is TRBJ2-4 and V is TRBV11-2, with 9 bases identical to TRBD1. CDR3 length: 15 residues. In germline, CDR1 is SGHAT, CDR2 FQNNGV. J was trimmed by 5 bases and V by 5 bases; bases with no gene match: 7. CDR3 DNA: TGTGCCAGCAGCGAGGGGACAGGGATTGAAAACATTCAGTACTTC. Its translation is CASSEGTGIENIQYF.

Comment on this clonotype: At one boundary the junction diverges from the germline segment, which might be a read error. V and J are TRBV3-1 and TRBJ1-2; the D gene is possibly TRBD1 (6 bases). The CDR3 covers 13 residues. Germline-derived CDR1 and CDR2 are LGHDT and YNNKEL (reference sequence). The CDR3 DNA follows: TGTGCCAGCAGCCAAGAACAGGGTCCTGCTAACAACTTC. Translated, it gives CASSQEQGPANNF.

This clonotype was picked up many times. This chain joins TRBV7-2 and TRBJ2-3, with 10 bases matching TRBD2. Germline CDR1 reads SGHTA; CDR2 reads FQGNSA. V lost 5 bases to trimming and J lost 6 bases; unmatched junction nucleotides: 8. The CDR3 length is 15 residues. The CDR3 coding sequence is TGTGCCAGCAGCCCGATAGCGGGGGGCAGGGATACGCAGTATTTT. Translating it yields CASSPIAGGRDTQYF.

The chain recombines TRBV6-5 with TRBJ1-5; 10 bases match TRBD1. Germline CDR1 and CDR2: MNHEY and SVGAGI. The CDR3 contains 15 residues. Trimming took 7 bases from V and 7 from J; bases not matched to a gene: 10. The CDR3 nucleotides are TGTGCCAGCAACAAGACCGGGACAGGGGACCAGCCCCAGCATTTT. Amino acid sequence: CASNKTGTGDQPQHF.

Ten or more counts support this clonotype. The genes are TRBV6-1 and TRBJ2-1, with 9 bases that match TRBD1. V dropped 0 bases and J dropped 8; count of bases not matched to a gene: 8. The CDR3 sequence is 16 residues long. Per the germline V gene, CDR1 is MNHNS and CDR2 is SASEGT. The CDR3 region has the DNA TGTGCCAGCAGTGAAGCAAGGGGACAGGGCTATTATGAGCAGTTCTTC. Translated: CASSEARGQGYYEQFF.

The rearrangement uses TRBV6-6 and TRBJ2-4; D is possibly TRBD1 (5 bases). Germline values: CDR1 MNHNY, CDR2 SVGAGI (reference sequence). V was shortened by 5 bases and J by 3 bases, with 11 bases between the two germline ends. CDR3 length: 14 residues. CDR3 nucleotide sequence: TGTGCCAGCAGTCCAGGGTCCGTCAAAAACATTCAGTACTTC. Translation: CASSPGSVKNIQYF.

The V call is TRBV6-5, the J call TRBJ1-4, with 8 bases identical to TRBD1. This CDR3 contains 14 residues. Trimming at V came to 6 bases and at J to 4 bases, leaving 4 bases not matched to a gene. The V gene's germline CDR1 is MNHEY and CDR2 SVGAGI. Written as DNA, the CDR3 is TGTGCCAGCAGCCAGGGGGCTGGTAATGAAAAACTGTTTTTT. As protein: CASSQGAGNEKLFF.

V gene TRBV5-6 combines with J gene TRBJ2-5, with a tentative D call TRBD2 (5 bases). The V end lost 0 bases, the J end lost 0 bases, and 6 bases lay between the germline ends. The germline V gene encodes CDR1 SGHDT and CDR2 YYEEEE. This CDR3 spans 14 amino acids. As DNA, the CDR3 is TGTGCCAGCAGCTTGGGACTAAACCAAGAGACCCAGTACTTC. It codes for CASSLGLNQETQYF.

Only a few counts were recorded for this clonotype. The chain uses TRBV5-3 and TRBJ2-5, with 7 bases lining up with TRBD1. TRBV5-3 qualifies as an ORF whose function is uncertain. J gave up 2 bases and V 5 bases, and 12 bases lay outside the gene matches. The length of the CDR3 is 16 residues. In nucleotides, the CDR3 is TGTGCCAGAAGTTCCATCACAGGGGAACCTCAAGAGACCCAGTACTTC. Its translation is CARSSITGEPQETQYF.

The J gene is TRBJ1-1, the V gene TRBV18; D is undetermined. The germline V gene encodes CDR1 KGHSH and CDR2 LQKENI. CDR3 size: 14 residues. Trimming left V 3 bases short and J 3 bases short, with 11 bases between. CDR3 in DNA: TGTGCCAGCTCACCGGGCAGAGCGGACACTGAAGCTTTCTTT. The encoded protein is CASSPGRADTEAFF.

The chain couples TRBV12-3 or TRBV12-4 to TRBJ1-1; D remains ambiguous. Trimming cost V 3 bases and J 5 bases, with 10 bases left between them. This CDR3 region has 13 residues. This CDR3 reads CASSFDYPTEAFF. The CDR3 nucleotides are TGTGCCAGCAGTTTTGATTATCCGACTGAAGCTTTCTTT.

This clonotype was counted at least ten times. The genes are TRBV6-2 or TRBV6-3 and TRBJ2-3; TRBD1 might be the D (5 bases). There are 12 residues in the CDR3. Germline V gene lookup returns CDR1 MNHEY and CDR2 SVGEGT. V lost 2 bases, J lost 9 bases, and 9 bases lay in between. In DNA form, the CDR3 reads TGTGCCAGCAGTTACAGGGGTCCAACGCAGTATTTT. Protein product: CASSYRGPTQYF.

The chain uses TRBV4-2 and TRBJ2-5; TRBD2 is a possible D gene (5 bases). The CDR3 contains 13 residues. Trimming removed 1 base at V and 4 bases at J, with 7 bases between. Per germline, CDR1 LGHNA and CDR2 YNFKEQ. The CDR3 reads CASSQGERETQYF. CDR3 sequence (DNA): TGTGCCAGCAGCCAAGGGGAGCGAGAGACCCAGTACTTC.

This clonotype has only a few counts. The chain couples TRBV11-2 to TRBJ2-1; D is ambiguous. From germline, CDR1 is SGHAT and CDR2 FQNNGV. The CDR3 has 13 residues. V was pared by 5 bases and J by 6 bases, with 11 bases between. CDR3 residues: CASSVDPRNEQFF. The CDR3 coding sequence is TGTGCCAGCAGCGTCGACCCCCGCAATGAGCAGTTCTTC.

The chain couples TRBV4-1 to TRBJ2-1, with TRBD2 matching 7 bases. Germline CDR1 and CDR2: MGHRA and YSYEKL. Trimming at V came to 4 bases and at J to 3 bases, leaving 3 bases not matched to a gene. This CDR3 contains 14 residues. The CDR3 DNA is TGCGCCAGCAGCCCCGGGACTATCTACAATGAGCAGTTCTTC. Protein sequence: CASSPGTIYNEQFF.

This clonotype showed up many times. The chain uses TRBV2 and TRBJ2-7, with D perhaps matching TRBD1 (5 bases). V was cut by 4 bases and J by 1 base, with 8 bases left in between. CDR1 is SNHLY, CDR2 FYNNEI, per germline. The CDR3 consists of 13 residues. The CDR3 spells CASSVPGSYEQYV. The CDR3 nucleotides read TGTGCCAGCAGTGTACCAGGGTCCTACGAGCAGTACGTC.

In this sample, this clonotype turned up many times. The J gene is TRBJ2-7, the V gene TRBV4-2; TRBD1 matches at 11 bases. The CDR3 length is 16 residues. The V gene's germline CDR1 is LGHNA and CDR2 YNFKEQ. V shed 0 bases, J shed 3 bases, and the junction held 4 bases outside the gene matches. The CDR3 sequence is CASSQDRGTGGYEQYF. CDR3 bases: TGTGCCAGCAGCCAAGATAGGGGGACAGGGGGCTACGAGCAGTACTTC.

The V and J genes are TRBV7-2 and TRBJ1-2; 11 bases line up with TRBD1. There are 20 residues in the CDR3. CDR1 and CDR2 (germline): SGHTA, FQGNSA. The J segment lost 1 base and the V segment lost 5 bases, leaving 18 bases of the junction unmatched. The CDR3 nucleotides read TGTGCCAGCAGCCCAAGGAGGACAGGGGGCCATTCGGCCCTTAACTATGGCTACACCTTC. Translation: CASSPRRTGGHSALNYGYTF.